This is a list of T cell receptor beta chains from one sample in a study. Sequenced by immunoSEQ multiplex PCR; TCRdb stores in-frame clones only, minus some. Among 60,000 to 75,000 clones listed, approximately 92% were seen once. What was sequenced was PBMCs. Every receptor here comes from a man aged 40-55 years with rheumatoid arthritis. Both conserved end residues are part of each CDR3. The D gene is left open where the match is weak. Where a row states a size, it is once, few, many or the class of an expanded clone; other rows omit it.

17	NA	TRBD1	TRBJ2-2	TRBV18	CASSPEGQGSNTGELFF	TGTGCCAGCTCACCAGAAGGACAGGGTTCGAACACCGGGGAGCTGTTTTTT
14	NA	TRBD1	TRBJ1-5	TRBV4-3	CASSQGQGAQPQHF	TGCGCCAGCAGCCAAGGGCAGGGGGCTCAGCCCCAGCATTTT
15	few	NA	TRBJ1-6	TRBV30	CAYNLGERYNSPLHF	TGTGCCTACAACTTGGGGGAGAGATATAATTCACCCCTCCACTTT
13	NA	NA	TRBJ2-1	TRBV7-3	CASSLTGGNEQFF	TGTGCCAGCAGCTTAACCGGGGGCAATGAGCAGTTCTTC
14	once	TRBD1	TRBJ1-1	TRBV6-2/TRBV6-3	CASSWTGWDTEAFF	TGTGCCAGCAGTTGGACAGGATGGGACACTGAAGCTTTCTTT
15	few	TRBD1	TRBJ1-5	TRBV30	CAWSILGQGLQPQHF	TGTGCCTGGAGTATCCTGGGACAGGGTCTCCAGCCCCAGCATTTT
13	NA	NA	TRBJ2-2	TRBV7-3	CASSLEWGGELFF	TGTGCCAGCAGCTTAGAGTGGGGCGGGGAGCTGTTTTTT
17	once	NA	TRBJ1-6	TRBV27	CASSRQGKSSYNSPLHF	TGTGCCAGCAGTCGCCAGGGGAAGAGCTCCTATAATTCACCCCTCCACTTT
15	NA	TRBD1	TRBJ2-2	TRBV30	CAWSVPDRDTGELFF	TGTGCCTGGAGTGTCCCGGACAGGGACACCGGGGAGCTGTTTTTT
13	NA	NA	TRBJ1-2	TRBV7-9	CASSLGQGNGYTF	TGTGCCAGCAGCTTAGGTCAGGGGAATGGCTACACCTTC
15	NA	NA	TRBJ2-7	TRBV7-2	CASSLARGRPYEQYF	TGTGCCAGCAGCTTAGCGCGTGGGAGACCCTACGAGCAGTACTTC
16	once	TRBD1	TRBJ1-2	TRBV19	CASSIRGQGASYGYTF	TGTGCCAGTAGTATCCGGGGACAGGGGGCCAGCTATGGCTACACCTTC
14	once	NA	TRBJ2-5	TRBV6-1	CASSEDQAQETQYF	TGTGCCAGCAGTGAGGACCAGGCCCAAGAGACCCAGTACTTC
14	NA	NA	TRBJ1-2	TRBV5-1	CASSEGAGLDGYTF	TGCGCCAGCAGCGAGGGAGCAGGGCTCGATGGCTACACCTTC
15	NA	TRBD1	TRBJ2-7	TRBV24-1	CATSDSQGTPYEQYF	TGTGCCACCAGTGATTCACAGGGGACGCCCTACGAGCAGTACTTC
14	NA	NA	TRBJ1-1	TRBV9	CASSVVTASTEAFF	TGTGCCAGCAGCGTAGTGACCGCGAGCACTGAAGCTTTCTTT
15	NA	NA	TRBJ1-4	TRBV6-6	CASTDLGPSGEKLFF	TGTGCCAGCACCGACTTGGGGCCCTCGGGGGAAAAACTGTTTTTT
14	NA	NA	TRBJ2-2	TRBV6-5	CASKAGGIAGELFF	TGTGCCAGCAAAGCCGGTGGGATCGCCGGGGAGCTGTTTTTT
17	NA	NA	TRBJ2-5	TRBV6-2/TRBV6-3	CASSYPIRKGMQETQYF	TGTGCCAGCAGTTACCCGATCCGGAAGGGGATGCAAGAGACCCAGTACTTC
16	NA	NA	TRBJ1-6	TRBV2	CASSVQGWSYNSPLHF	TGTGCCAGCAGTGTACAGGGTTGGTCCTATAATTCACCCCTCCACTTT
13	NA	NA	TRBJ2-5	TRBV9	CASSRGSQETQYF	TGTGCCAGCAGCCGGGGGAGCCAAGAGACCCAGTACTTC
15	NA	NA	TRBJ1-2	TRBV4-3	CASSQDRGPYYGYTF	TGCGCCAGCAGCCAAGATCGGGGGCCCTACTATGGCTACACCTTC
16	NA	NA	TRBJ2-1	TRBV12-5	CASGSETGFVRNEQFF	TGTGCTAGTGGTTCAGAGACCGGGTTCGTACGAAATGAGCAGTTCTTC
13	NA	TRBD1	TRBJ2-7	TRBV6-5	CASRLTGVHEQYF	TGTGCCAGCAGACTAACAGGGGTCCACGAGCAGTACTTC
16	NA	NA	TRBJ1-3	TRBV6-6	CASLIRGGTSGNTIYF	TGTGCCAGCCTCATCAGGGGAGGGACCTCTGGAAACACCATATATTTT
16	NA	TRBD2	TRBJ2-3	TRBV27	CASTRLAGGYTDTQYF	TGTGCCAGCACCCGCCTAGCGGGAGGATACACAGATACGCAGTATTTT
13	NA	NA	TRBJ2-5	TRBV4-2	CASSQDSGGTQYF	TGTGCCAGCAGCCAAGATTCCGGCGGGACCCAGTACTTC
13	NA	NA	TRBJ1-5	TRBV15	CATSRDPAGPQHF	TGTGCCACCAGCAGAGATCCCGCAGGTCCCCAGCATTTT
15	NA	NA	TRBJ2-1	TRBV15	CATSRVPGGYNEQFF	TGTGCCACCAGCAGAGTCCCCGGGGGATACAATGAGCAGTTCTTC
16	NA	NA	TRBJ1-5	TRBV19	CASSVSGTPSNQPQHF	TGTGCCAGTAGTGTATCCGGGACACCGAGCAATCAGCCCCAGCATTTT
14	NA	TRBD1	TRBJ2-5	TRBV7-8	CASSLGQGKETQYF	TGTGCCAGCAGCCTAGGACAGGGGAAAGAGACCCAGTACTTC
15	NA	NA	TRBJ1-1	TRBV28	CASSPEAGLDSEAFF	TGTGCCAGCAGTCCTGAGGCTGGGTTAGATTCTGAAGCTTTCTTT
14	NA	NA	TRBJ2-7	TRBV7-9	CASSLGGPSYEQYF	TGTGCCAGCAGCTTAGGGGGCCCCTCCTACGAGCAGTACTTC
13	NA	NA	TRBJ1-1	TRBV6-5	CASSYDLRAEAFF	TGTGCCAGCAGTTACGATTTAAGGGCTGAAGCTTTCTTT
13	NA	NA	TRBJ2-7	TRBV7-6	CASSLAGPEEQYF	TGTGCCAGCAGCTTAGCGGGCCCGGAGGAGCAGTACTTC
14	NA	NA	TRBJ1-2	TRBV28	CASSLNIGYYGYTF	TGTGCCAGCAGTTTGAATATTGGGTACTATGGCTACACCTTC
11	NA	TRBD1	TRBJ2-1	TRBV29-1	CSVERQGWQFF	TGCAGCGTTGAAAGACAGGGGTGGCAGTTCTTC
16	NA	NA	TRBJ1-3	TRBV7-6	CASSLDPGTHGNTIYF	TGTGCCAGCAGCTTAGACCCCGGGACACATGGAAACACCATATATTTT
16	once	NA	TRBJ1-3	TRBV10-3	CAISEAGPGSGNTIYF	TGTGCCATCAGTGAGGCAGGACCCGGCTCTGGAAACACCATATATTTT
15	NA	NA	TRBJ2-1	TRBV4-2	CASSQASAGGNEQFF	TGTGCCAGCAGCCAAGCCTCTGCGGGCGGTAATGAGCAGTTCTTC
13	once	NA	TRBJ1-2	TRBV5-1	CASSLAPGGGYTF	TGCGCCAGCAGCTTGGCCCCTGGCGGGGGCTACACCTTC
15	NA	NA	TRBJ1-5	TRBV9	CASSAGDGFNQPQHF	TGTGCCAGCAGCGCGGGGGACGGATTCAATCAGCCCCAGCATTTT